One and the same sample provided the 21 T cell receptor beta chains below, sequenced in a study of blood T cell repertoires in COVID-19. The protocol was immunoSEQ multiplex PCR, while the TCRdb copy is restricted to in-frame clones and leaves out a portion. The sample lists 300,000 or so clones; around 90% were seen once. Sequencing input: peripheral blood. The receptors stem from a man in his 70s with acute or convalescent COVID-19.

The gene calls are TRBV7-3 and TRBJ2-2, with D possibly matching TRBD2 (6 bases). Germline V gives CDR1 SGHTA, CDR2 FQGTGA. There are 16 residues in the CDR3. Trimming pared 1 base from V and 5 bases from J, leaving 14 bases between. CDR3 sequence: CASSLIGGDRTGELFF. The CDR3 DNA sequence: TGTGCCAGCAGCTTAATAGGCGGGGATCGGACCGGGGAGCTGTTTTTT.

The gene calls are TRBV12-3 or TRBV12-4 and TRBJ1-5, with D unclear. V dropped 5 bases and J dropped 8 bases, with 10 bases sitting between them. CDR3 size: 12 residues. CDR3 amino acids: CASSRTTEPQHF. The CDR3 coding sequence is TGTGCCAGCAGTAGGACTACTGAGCCCCAGCATTTT.

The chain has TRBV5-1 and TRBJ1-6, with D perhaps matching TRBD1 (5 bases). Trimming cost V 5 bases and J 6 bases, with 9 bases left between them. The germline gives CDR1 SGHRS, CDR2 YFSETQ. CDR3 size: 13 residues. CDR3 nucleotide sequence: TGCGCCAGCAGGGCAGGGTTTAATTCACCCCTCCACTTT. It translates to CASRAGFNSPLHF.

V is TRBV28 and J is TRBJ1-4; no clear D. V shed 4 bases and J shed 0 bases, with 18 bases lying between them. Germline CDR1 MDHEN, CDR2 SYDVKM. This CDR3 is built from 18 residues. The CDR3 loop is CASSSPQQAAPTNEKLFF. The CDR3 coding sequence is TGTGCCAGCAGTTCCCCCCAGCAGGCAGCACCAACTAATGAAAAACTGTTTTTT. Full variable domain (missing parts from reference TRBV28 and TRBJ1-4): DVKVTQSSRYLVKRTGEKVFLECVQDMDHENMFWYRQDPGLGLRLIYFSYDVKMKEKGDIPEGYSVSREKKERFSLILESASTNQTSMYLCASSSPQQAAPTNEKLFFGSGTQLSVL.

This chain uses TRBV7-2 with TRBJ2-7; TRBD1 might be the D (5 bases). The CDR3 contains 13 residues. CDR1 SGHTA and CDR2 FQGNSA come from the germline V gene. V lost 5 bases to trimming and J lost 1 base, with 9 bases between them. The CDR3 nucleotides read TGTGCCAGCAGCGAAGACAGTTCCTACGAGCAGTACTTC. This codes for CASSEDSSYEQYF. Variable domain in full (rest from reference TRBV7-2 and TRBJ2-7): GAGVSQSPSNKVTEKGKDVELRCDPISGHTALYWYRQSLGQGLEFLIYFQGNSAPDKSGLPSDRFSAERTGGSVSTLTIQRTQQEDSAVYLCASSEDSSYEQYFGPGTRLTVT.

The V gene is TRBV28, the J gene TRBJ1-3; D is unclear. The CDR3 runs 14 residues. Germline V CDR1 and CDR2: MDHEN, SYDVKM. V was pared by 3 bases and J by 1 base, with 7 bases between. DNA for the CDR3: TGTGCCAGCAGTTTCGGGTCGTCTGGAAACACCATATATTTT. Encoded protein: CASSFGSSGNTIYF. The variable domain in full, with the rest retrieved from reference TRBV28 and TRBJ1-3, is DVKVTQSSRYLVKRTGEKVFLECVQDMDHENMFWYRQDPGLGLRLIYFSYDVKMKEKGDIPEGYSVSREKKERFSLILESASTNQTSMYLCASSFGSSGNTIYFGEGSWLTVV.

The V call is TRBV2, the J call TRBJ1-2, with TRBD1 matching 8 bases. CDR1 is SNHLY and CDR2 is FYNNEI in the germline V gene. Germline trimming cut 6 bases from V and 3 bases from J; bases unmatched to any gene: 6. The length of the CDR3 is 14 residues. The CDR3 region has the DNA TGTGCCAGCAGACCCGGACAGGGATACTATGGCTACACCTTC. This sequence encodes CASRPGQGYYGYTF. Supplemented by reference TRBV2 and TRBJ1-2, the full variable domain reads EPEVTQTPSHQVTQMGQEVILRCVPISNHLYFYWYRQILGQKVEFLVSFYNNEISEKSEIFDDQFSVERPDGSNFTLKIRSTKLEDSAMYFCASRPGQGYYGYTFGSGTRLTVV.

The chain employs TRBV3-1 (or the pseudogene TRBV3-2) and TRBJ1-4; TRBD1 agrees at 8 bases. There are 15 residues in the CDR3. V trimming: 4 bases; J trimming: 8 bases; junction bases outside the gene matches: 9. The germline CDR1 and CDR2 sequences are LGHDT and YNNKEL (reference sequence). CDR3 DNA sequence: TGTGCCAGCAGCCCAACAGGGGGAGTGGACGAAAAACTGTTTTTT. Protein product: CASSPTGGVDEKLFF.

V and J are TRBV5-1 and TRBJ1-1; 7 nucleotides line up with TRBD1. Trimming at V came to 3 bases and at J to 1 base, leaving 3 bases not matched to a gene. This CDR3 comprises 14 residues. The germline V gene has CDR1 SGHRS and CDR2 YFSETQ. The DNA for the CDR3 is TGCGCCAGCAGCTCGGGGGACAGGAACACTGAAGCTTTCTTT. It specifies CASSSGDRNTEAFF.

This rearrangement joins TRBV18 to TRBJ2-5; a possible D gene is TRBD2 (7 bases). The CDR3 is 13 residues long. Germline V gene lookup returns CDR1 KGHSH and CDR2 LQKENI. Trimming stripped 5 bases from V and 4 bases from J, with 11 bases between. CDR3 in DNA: TGTGCCAGCTCAACTAGGGGGGGAGAGACCCAGTACTTC. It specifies CASSTRGGETQYF.

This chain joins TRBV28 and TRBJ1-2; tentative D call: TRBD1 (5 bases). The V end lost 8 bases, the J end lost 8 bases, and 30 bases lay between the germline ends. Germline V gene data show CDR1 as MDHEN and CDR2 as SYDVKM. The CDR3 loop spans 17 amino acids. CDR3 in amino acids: CASVATWGERSSRGYTF. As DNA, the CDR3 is TGTGCCAGCGTAGCCACGTGGGGCGAACGCTCGAGTAGGGGCTACACCTTC.

The CDR3 sequence: CASSPDREAPLHF. In DNA form, the CDR3 reads TGCGCCAGCAGTCCTGACAGGGAGGCACCCCTCCACTTT. The rearrangement links TRBV10-1 to TRBJ1-6; 7 bases agree with TRBD1. CDR3 size: 13 residues. Per germline, CDR1 WNHNN and CDR2 SYGVQD (reference sequence). Trimming cost V 5 bases and J 11 bases; bases outside gene matches: 6.

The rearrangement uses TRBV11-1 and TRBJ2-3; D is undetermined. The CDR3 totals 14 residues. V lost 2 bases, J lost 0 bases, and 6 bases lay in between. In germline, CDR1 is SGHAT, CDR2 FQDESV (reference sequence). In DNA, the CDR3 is TGTGCCAGCAGCTTATACAGCAGCACAGATACGCAGTATTTT. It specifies CASSLYSSTDTQYF.

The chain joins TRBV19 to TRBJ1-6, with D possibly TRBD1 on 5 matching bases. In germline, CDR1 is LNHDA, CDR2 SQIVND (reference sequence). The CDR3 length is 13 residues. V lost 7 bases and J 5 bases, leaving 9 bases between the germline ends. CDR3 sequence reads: CASNRQNNSPLHF. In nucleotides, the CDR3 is TGTGCCAGTAACCGACAGAATAATTCACCCCTCCACTTT.

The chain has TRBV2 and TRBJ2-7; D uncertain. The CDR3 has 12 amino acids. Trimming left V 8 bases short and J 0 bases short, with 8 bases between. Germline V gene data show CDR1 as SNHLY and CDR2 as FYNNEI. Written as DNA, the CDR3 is TGTGCCAGCTCCAGTCCCTCCTACGAGCAGTACTTC. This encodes CASSSPSYEQYF.

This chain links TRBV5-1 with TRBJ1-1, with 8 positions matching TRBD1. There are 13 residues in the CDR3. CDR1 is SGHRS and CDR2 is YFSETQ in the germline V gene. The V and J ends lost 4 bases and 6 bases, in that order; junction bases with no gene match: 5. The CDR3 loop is CASSRDRWAEAFF. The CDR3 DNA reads TGCGCCAGCAGCAGGGACAGGTGGGCTGAAGCTTTCTTT.

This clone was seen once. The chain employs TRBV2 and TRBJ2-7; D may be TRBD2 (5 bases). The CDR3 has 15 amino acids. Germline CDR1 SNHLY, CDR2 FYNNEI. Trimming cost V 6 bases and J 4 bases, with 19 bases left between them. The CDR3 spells CASRDASRVIYEQYF. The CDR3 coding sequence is TGTGCCAGCAGGGACGCTAGCCGGGTAATTTACGAGCAGTACTTC.

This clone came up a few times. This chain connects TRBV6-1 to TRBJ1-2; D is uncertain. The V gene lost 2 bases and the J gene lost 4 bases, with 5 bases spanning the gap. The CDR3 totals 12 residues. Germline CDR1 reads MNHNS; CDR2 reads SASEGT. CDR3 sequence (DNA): TGTGCCAGCAGTGAATCCCGCTATGGCTACACCTTC. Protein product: CASSESRYGYTF.

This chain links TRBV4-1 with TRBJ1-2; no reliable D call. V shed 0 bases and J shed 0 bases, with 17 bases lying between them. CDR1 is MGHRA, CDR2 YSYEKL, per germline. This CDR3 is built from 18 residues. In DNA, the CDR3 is TGCGCCAGCAGCCAAGATGCAAGTAGAGAGCTAGCTAACTATGGCTACACCTTC. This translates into CASSQDASRELANYGYTF.

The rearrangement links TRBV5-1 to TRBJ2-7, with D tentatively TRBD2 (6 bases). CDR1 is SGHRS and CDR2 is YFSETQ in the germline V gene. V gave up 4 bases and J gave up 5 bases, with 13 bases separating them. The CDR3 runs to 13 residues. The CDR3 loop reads CASSLSGDHEQYF. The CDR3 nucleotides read TGCGCCAGCAGCCTATCGGGGGACCACGAGCAGTACTTC. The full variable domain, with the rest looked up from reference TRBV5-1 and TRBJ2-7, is KAGVTQTPRYLIKTRGQQVTLSCSPISGHRSVSWYQQTPGQGLQFLFEYFSETQRNKGNFPGRFSGRQFSNSRSEMNVSTLELGDSALYLCASSLSGDHEQYFGPGTRLTVT.

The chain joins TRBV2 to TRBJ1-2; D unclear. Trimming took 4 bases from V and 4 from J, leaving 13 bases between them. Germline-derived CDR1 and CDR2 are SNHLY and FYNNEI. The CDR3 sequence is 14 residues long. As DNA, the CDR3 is TGTGCCAGCAGTGGGGCGGGGTTAGCCTATGGCTACACCTTC. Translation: CASSGAGLAYGYTF.